A single sample is the source of the 10 T cell receptor beta chains below, sequenced in a study of T cell responses to AZD1222 COVID-19 vaccine. Profiled with immunoSEQ multiplex PCR; TCRdb holds only in-frame clones, not every one. The sample lists approximately 150,000 clones, approximately 90% seen once, with around 2.9% in the top ten. Specimen: peripheral blood, collected on day 0 of AZD1222 vaccination. These receptors were obtained from an adult in good health.

The chain is built from TRBV5-8 and TRBJ2-7, with TRBD1 identical over 7 bases. Trimming at V came to 1 base and at J to 6 bases, leaving 4 bases not matched to a gene. This CDR3 contains 13 residues. Germline assignment: CDR1 SGHTS and CDR2 YDEGEE. CDR3 sequence (DNA): TGTGCCAGCAGCTTGACAGGGGAAGGCGAGCAGTACTTC. Amino acid sequence: CASSLTGEGEQYF.

The chain employs TRBV21-1 and TRBJ2-1; the table's D gene call, TRBD2, was not cross checked with the DNA. TRBV21-1 is recorded as a pseudogene. The CDR3 contains 15 residues. The CDR3 sequence is CASSKCASLANEQFF. In nucleotides, the CDR3 is TGTGCCAGCAGCAAATGTGCTAGCCTGGCCAATGAGCAGTTCTTC.

The chain employs TRBV15 and TRBJ1-1, with D hard to call. V lost 4 bases and J 3 bases, leaving 15 bases between the germline ends. This CDR3 comprises 15 residues. CDR1 LNHNV and CDR2 YYDKDF come from the germline V gene (reference sequence). DNA for the CDR3: TGTGCCACCAGCAAATATGGACTGGAGGACACTGAAGCTTTCTTT. The encoded protein is CATSKYGLEDTEAFF.

The chain has TRBV7-6 and TRBJ2-7; TRBD1 matches at 9 bases. Germline V lookup: CDR1 SGHVS, CDR2 FNYEAQ. The V and J ends lost 3 bases and 5 bases, in that order; junction bases with no gene match: 11. The CDR3 is 16 residues long. Here the CDR3 DNA reads TGTGCCAGCAGCTTTTCGGGGGTACAGGGGGCGCACGAGCAGTACTTC. Protein sequence: CASSFSGVQGAHEQYF.

The V and J genes are TRBV5-8 and TRBJ1-2; D call uncertain. Trimming removed 0 bases at V and 8 bases at J, with 17 bases between. Germline assignment: CDR1 SGHTS and CDR2 YDEGEE. The CDR3 consists of 15 residues. The CDR3 DNA sequence: TGTGCCAGCAGCTTGGAAAAGGCCCCCCTAGGAGGCTACACCTTC. It yields the protein CASSLEKAPLGGYTF. The full variable domain, rest sourced from reference TRBV5-8 and TRBJ1-2, is EAGVTQSPTHLIKTRGQQATLRCSPISGHTSVYWYQQALGLGLQFLLWYDEGEERNRGNFPPRFSGRQFPNYSSELNVNALELEDSALYLCASSLEKAPLGGYTFGSGTRLTVV.

The chain joins TRBV6-4 to TRBJ2-7; no clear D gene. V gave up 4 bases and J gave up 2 bases, with 9 bases separating them. Germline CDR1 MRHNA, CDR2 SNTAGT. The CDR3 runs to 13 residues. The CDR3 sequence is CASSVRQTYEQYF. The CDR3 DNA follows: TGTGCCAGCAGTGTTCGGCAGACCTACGAGCAGTACTTC.

This clone was seen a single time. The J gene is TRBJ2-3, the V gene TRBV7-9; D might be TRBD1 or TRBD2, each matching 6 bases. Trimming stripped 2 bases from V and 0 bases from J, with 18 bases between. The CDR3 length is 18 residues. Looked up from germline, CDR1 is SEHNR and CDR2 is FQNEAQ (reference sequence). The CDR3 nucleotides are TGTGCCAGCAGCTTAAGGGCTTCGGGGGCTCTCAGCACAGATACGCAGTATTTT. Encoded protein: CASSLRASGALSTDTQYF.

The chain joins TRBV7-9 to TRBJ1-6; maybe TRBD1 (6 bases). In germline, CDR1 is SEHNR, CDR2 FQNEAQ (reference sequence). V lost 6 bases and J lost 6, with 12 bases in between. This CDR3 region has 14 residues. The CDR3 spells CASSVSDSNSPLHF. CDR3 coding DNA: TGTGCCAGCAGTGTCTCGGACAGTAATTCACCCCTCCACTTT.

The chain employs TRBV19 and TRBJ1-5; the match to TRBD1 covers 7 bases. V trimming: 1 base; J trimming: 5 bases; junction bases outside the gene matches: 2. The CDR3 length is 14 residues. Germline V gene lookup returns CDR1 LNHDA and CDR2 SQIVND (reference sequence). The chain's CDR3 is CASSIVTGDQPQHF. CDR3 sequence (DNA): TGTGCCAGTAGTATAGTTACAGGGGATCAGCCCCAGCATTTT. The full variable domain, in which reference TRBV19 and TRBJ1-5 provide the parts outside the CDR3, is DGGITQSPKYLFRKEGQNVTLSCEQNLNHDAMYWYRQDPGQGLRLIYYSQIVNDFQKGDIAEGYSVSREKKESFPLTVTSAQKNPTAFYLCASSIVTGDQPQHFGDGTRLSIL.

This clone was counted once. The rearrangement uses TRBV5-1 and TRBJ1-5; TRBD1 aligns across 7 bases. The trim removed 4 bases at V and 7 bases at J, leaving 5 bases unmatched. CDR1 and CDR2 from the germline V gene are SGHRS and YFSETQ. CDR3 length: 13 amino acids. CDR3 nucleotide sequence: TGCGCCAGCAGCCCGGGGGACAGCCAGCCCCAGCATTTT. Translated: CASSPGDSQPQHF. The full variable domain, its missing parts supplied by reference TRBV5-1 and TRBJ1-5, is KAGVTQTPRYLIKTRGQQVTLSCSPISGHRSVSWYQQTPGQGLQFLFEYFSETQRNKGNFPGRFSGRQFSNSRSEMNVSTLELGDSALYLCASSPGDSQPQHFGDGTRLSIL.